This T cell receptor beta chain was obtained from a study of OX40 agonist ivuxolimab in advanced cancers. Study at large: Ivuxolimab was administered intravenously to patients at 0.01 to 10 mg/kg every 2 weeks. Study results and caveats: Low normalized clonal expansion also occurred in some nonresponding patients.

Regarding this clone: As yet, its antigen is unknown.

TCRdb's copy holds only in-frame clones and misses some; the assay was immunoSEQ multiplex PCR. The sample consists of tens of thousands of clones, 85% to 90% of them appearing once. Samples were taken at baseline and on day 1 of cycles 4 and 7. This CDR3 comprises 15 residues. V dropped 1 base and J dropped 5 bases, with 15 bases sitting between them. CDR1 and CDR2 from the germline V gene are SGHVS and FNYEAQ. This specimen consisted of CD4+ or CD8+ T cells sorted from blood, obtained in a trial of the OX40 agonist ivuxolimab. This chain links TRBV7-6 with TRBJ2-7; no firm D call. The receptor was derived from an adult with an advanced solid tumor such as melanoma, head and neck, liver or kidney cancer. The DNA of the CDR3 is TGTGCCAGCAGCTTAGGCGACCTAGGTGGGGACGAGCAGTACTTC. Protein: CASSLGDLGGDEQYF.